These 28 T cell receptor beta chains came from one sample sequenced in a study of CD8 T cells in ankylosing spondylitis. TCRdb processed the 5' RACE reads anew with MiXCR; each CDR3 protein has one entry. Of about 140,000 distinct CDR3 sequences listed, about 8% are singletons. Source material: synovial fluid, either unsorted or a sorted T cell fraction (not recorded which). These receptors were collected from a male donor with ankylosing spondylitis.

This clonotype has a count of ten or more. The chain carries TRBV11-3 and TRBJ2-2; unclear D gene. The V gene lost 5 bases and the J gene lost 3 bases, with 10 bases spanning the gap. Germline V CDR1 and CDR2: SGHNT, YENEEA. CDR3 length: 14 amino acids. CDR3 region: CASSQGPDTGELFF. The CDR3 nucleotides are TGTGCCAGCAGCCAAGGACCGGACACCGGGGAGCTGTTTTTT.

This clonotype was seen repeatedly, ten times or more. DNA of the CDR3: TGTGCCAGCAGCTCAAATGGATACAATGAGCAGTTCTTC. It translates to CASSSNGYNEQFF. The chain uses TRBV7-2 and TRBJ2-1; no firm D call. The V gene lost 4 bases and the J gene lost 4 bases, with 8 bases spanning the gap. CDR1 SGHTA and CDR2 FQGNSA come from the germline V gene. The CDR3 spans 13 residues.

This rearrangement joins TRBV6-5 to TRBJ2-7; unclear D gene. The V end was cut by 0 bases, the J end by 6 bases, with 15 bases between. This CDR3 has 15 amino acids. Germline V lookup: CDR1 MNHEY, CDR2 SVGAGI. CDR3 in amino acids: CASSYSTSFGLEQYF. The CDR3 bases are TGTGCCAGCAGTTACTCGACGTCTTTCGGGCTCGAGCAGTACTTC.

This clonotype has a handful of counts. The rearrangement joins TRBV4-3 to TRBJ2-1; D gene uncertain. V lost 1 base, J lost 2 bases, and 12 bases lay in between. CDR1 is LGHNA and CDR2 is YSLEER in the germline V gene. The CDR3 is made up of 16 amino acids. The CDR3 DNA is TGCGCCAGCAGCCAAGGCTACCCACACCCCTACAATGAGCAGTTCTTC. This encodes CASSQGYPHPYNEQFF.

This clonotype has a handful of counts. The chain links TRBV10-3 to TRBJ2-7; D uncertain. In germline, CDR1 is ENHRY, CDR2 SYGVKD. V lost 3 bases to trimming and J lost 3 bases, with 6 bases between them. This CDR3 has 12 residues. The CDR3 DNA reads TGTGCCATCAGTGACCCCGGCTACGAGCAGTACTTC. It codes for CAISDPGYEQYF.

This clonotype occurred many times. The chain couples TRBV7-2 to TRBJ2-5; no reliable D call. Trimming removed 0 bases from V and 5 bases from J, with 10 bases in between. Germline V gene sequence: CDR1 SGHTA, CDR2 FQGNSA. CDR3 size: 14 residues. DNA for the CDR3: TGTGCCAGCAGCTTAGCCTTAGGTGACGAGACCCAGTACTTC. Translation gives CASSLALGDETQYF.

This clonotype was observed a handful of times. This sequence joins TRBV25-1 and TRBJ2-7, with 8 bases identical to TRBD1. Germline CDR1 is MGHDK and CDR2 is SYGVNS. The CDR3 is 12 amino acids. V lost 8 bases, J lost 2 bases, and 2 bases stayed unmatched. This chain's CDR3 is CASADRAYEQYF. For the CDR3, the DNA is TGTGCCAGCGCGGACAGGGCCTACGAGCAGTACTTC.

Only a few counts were recorded for this clonotype. The gene calls are TRBV20-1 and TRBJ1-1, with 8 bases matching TRBD1. Germline lookup yields CDR1 DFQATT and CDR2 SNEGSKA (reference sequence). The CDR3 contains 12 residues. Trimming removed 5 bases from V and 5 bases from J; junction bases left unmatched: 4. CDR3 protein: CSAGQGETEAFF. The CDR3, as DNA: TGCAGTGCTGGACAGGGCGAAACTGAAGCTTTCTTT.

The V gene is TRBV5-1, the J gene TRBJ2-2; D might be TRBD1 (5 bases). With 5 bases removed from V and 2 bases from J, the gap between germline ends came to 13 bases. Germline loops: CDR1 SGHRS, CDR2 YFSETQ. The CDR3 consists of 15 residues. The CDR3 reads CASRYQGSNTGELFF. CDR3 in DNA: TGCGCCAGCAGATACCAGGGAAGCAACACCGGGGAGCTGTTTTTT.

This rearrangement joins TRBV14 to TRBJ1-6; D not certain. This CDR3 is built from 14 residues. V lost 1 base to trimming and J lost 10 bases, with 11 bases between them. Per germline, CDR1 SGHDN and CDR2 FVKESK. In nucleotides, the CDR3 is TGTGCCAGCAGCCAAGTTGGGGAAGTCTCACCCCTCCACTTT. Protein product: CASSQVGEVSPLHF.

There are many counts of this clonotype. This chain joins TRBV4-3 and TRBJ2-7, with no clear D. The V and J ends lost 1 base and 3 bases respectively, with 16 bases between them. This CDR3 is built from 16 residues. The germline V gene has CDR1 LGHNA and CDR2 YSLEER. CDR3: CASSQGKAPGVYEQYF. The DNA for the CDR3 is TGCGCCAGCAGCCAAGGAAAGGCCCCCGGAGTCTACGAGCAGTACTTC.

There are many counts of this clonotype. The DNA of the CDR3 is TGCAGTGCCGCGGACAGGGGGCTTACTGAAGCTTTCTTT. Translation gives CSAADRGLTEAFF. The rearrangement links TRBV20-1 to TRBJ1-1; TRBD1 matches at 11 bases. Trimming removed 6 bases from V and 5 bases from J; junction bases left unmatched: 5. CDR1 is DFQATT, CDR2 SNEGSKA, per germline (reference sequence). This CDR3 is built from 13 residues.

The J gene is TRBJ2-5, the V gene TRBV28; 7 bases fit TRBD2. Germline V gene lookup returns CDR1 MDHEN and CDR2 SYDVKM. The trim removed 0 bases at V and 5 bases at J, leaving 6 bases unmatched. The CDR3 is 15 residues long. The CDR3, as DNA: TGTGCCAGCAGTTTATGGGGGAGGGTCGGGGAGACCCAGTACTTC. Protein product: CASSLWGRVGETQYF.

This clonotype appeared a few times. The V call is TRBV20-1, the J call TRBJ2-5, with 13 bases aligning to TRBD2. V shed 3 bases and J 5 bases; nucleotides not matched to a gene: 12. The CDR3 loop spans 17 amino acids. Germline CDR1 and CDR2: DFQATT and SNEGSKA (reference sequence). This CDR3 reads CSASATSGRAPLETQYF. CDR3 bases: TGCAGTGCTAGTGCTACTAGCGGGAGGGCCCCATTGGAGACCCAGTACTTC.

This clonotype was detected ten times or more. The rearrangement joins TRBV2 to TRBJ1-5; TRBD1 is a possible D gene (5 bases). The germline V gene has CDR1 SNHLY and CDR2 FYNNEI. CDR3 size: 13 residues. Trimming shortened V by 9 bases and J by 2 bases, and 11 bases separated the two germline ends. CDR3 DNA sequence: TGTGCCAGTGAAACGGGGGGCAATCAGCCCCAGCATTTT. It specifies CASETGGNQPQHF.

Many counts were recorded for this clonotype. The gene calls are TRBV13 and TRBJ2-3; D assignment may be TRBD1 or TRBD2 (5 bases each). This CDR3 spans 14 amino acids. Germline CDR1 PRHDT, CDR2 FYEKMQ (reference sequence). The germline V and J ends were trimmed by 5 bases and 3 bases, with 12 bases remaining between them. CDR3 protein: CASSRGRTTDTQYF. The CDR3 DNA reads TGTGCCAGCAGCCGGGGAAGGACAACAGATACGCAGTATTTT.

This clonotype was detected many times. The chain joins TRBV27 to TRBJ2-3; 10 nucleotides line up with TRBD1. V shed 7 bases and J 1 base; nucleotides not matched to a gene: 11. The CDR3 is 17 residues long. Germline loops: CDR1 MNHEY, CDR2 SMNVEV (reference sequence). The CDR3 is CASKKTRDRGGTDTQYF. The CDR3 coding sequence is TGTGCCAGCAAGAAAACCCGGGACAGGGGTGGCACAGATACGCAGTATTTT.

This clonotype was counted only a few times. CDR3 loop: CASSLQALYNEQFF. The CDR3 DNA reads TGTGCCAGCAGCTTACAGGCTCTTTACAATGAGCAGTTCTTC. The chain recombines TRBV7-2 with TRBJ2-1, with D hard to call. V lost 2 bases and J 4 bases, leaving 9 bases between the germline ends. CDR1 and CDR2 from the germline V gene are SGHTA and FQGNSA. CDR3 size: 14 residues.

This clonotype was observed a handful of times. The rearrangement links TRBV29-1 to TRBJ2-1; 8 bases match TRBD2. V shed 4 bases and J 9 bases; nucleotides not matched to a gene: 8. CDR1 is SQVTM, CDR2 ANQGSEA, per germline. There are 13 residues in the CDR3. The CDR3 reads CSVAAGGSSEQFF. The CDR3 DNA is TGCAGCGTTGCGGCGGGAGGATCCAGTGAGCAGTTCTTC.

This clonotype has a count of ten or more. The chain has TRBV12-3 or TRBV12-4 and TRBJ1-1; a possible D gene is TRBD1 (5 bases). CDR3 length: 14 residues. With 6 bases removed from V and 5 bases from J, the gap between germline ends came to 16 bases. CDR3: CASSPPRRGTEAFF. The CDR3 DNA sequence: TGTGCCAGCAGCCCCCCCAGGCGGGGGACTGAAGCTTTCTTT.

This clonotype was seen many times. This sequence joins TRBV4-1 and TRBJ2-1; possible D gene TRBD2, 6 bases. Trimming stripped 0 bases from V and 1 base from J, with 10 bases between. Germline values: CDR1 MGHRA, CDR2 YSYEKL. This CDR3 comprises 16 residues. The CDR3 sequence is CASSQDLTRSYNEQFF. The CDR3 nucleotides are TGCGCCAGCAGCCAAGACCTGACTAGGTCCTACAATGAGCAGTTCTTC.

The table lists this clonotype with many counts. This CDR3 is CASSVRDSRGGTQYF. The DNA of the CDR3 is TGTGCCAGCAGTGTCCGGGACAGCCGAGGGGGTACGCAGTATTTT. This sequence joins TRBV6-1 and TRBJ2-3, with 7 positions matching TRBD1. In germline, CDR1 is MNHNS, CDR2 SASEGT. The J segment lost 8 bases and the V segment lost 4 bases, leaving 12 bases of the junction unmatched. The length of the CDR3 is 15 residues.

The chain carries TRBV6-1 and TRBJ2-1, with 13 bases fitting TRBD2. V trimming: 3 bases; J trimming: 9 bases; junction bases outside the gene matches: 8. CDR1 MNHNS and CDR2 SASEGT come from the germline V gene. There are 16 residues in the CDR3. Written as DNA, the CDR3 is TGTGCCAGCAGTGACCCCGGGACTAGCGGGGCGGGTGAGCAGTTCTTC. Protein product: CASSDPGTSGAGEQFF.

The chain combines TRBV7-9 with TRBJ1-4; perhaps TRBD1 as D (5 bases). The CDR3 consists of 14 residues. The germline V and J ends were trimmed by 5 bases and 6 bases, with 13 bases remaining between them. The germline V gene encodes CDR1 SEHNR and CDR2 FQNEAQ (reference sequence). CDR3 bases: TGTGCCAGCAGCCCAGGCGGGGGGGATGAAAAACTGTTTTTT. Translating it yields CASSPGGGDEKLFF.

The chain is built from TRBV28 and TRBJ2-2; D may be TRBD2 (6 bases). The germline V and J ends were trimmed by 3 bases and 4 bases, with 9 bases remaining between them. The CDR3 consists of 14 residues. Germline CDR1 reads MDHEN; CDR2 reads SYDVKM. The CDR3 DNA reads as TGTGCCAGCAGTTTGGGAGGCTTCACCGGGGAGCTGTTTTTT. Residues: CASSLGGFTGELFF.

This clonotype was detected many times. The chain couples TRBV29-1 to TRBJ2-5, with D uncertain. CDR1 is SQVTM, CDR2 ANQGSEA, per germline. The CDR3 extends over 12 amino acids. V was cut by 2 bases and J by 4 bases, with 8 bases left in between. The CDR3 spells CSVEYGGETQYF. The CDR3 coding sequence is TGCAGCGTTGAATATGGTGGAGAGACCCAGTACTTC.

A few counts support this clonotype. The chain carries TRBV24-1 and TRBJ1-2; the match to TRBD1 covers 9 bases. V lost 4 bases, J lost 7 bases, and 9 bases stayed unmatched. This CDR3 region has 15 residues. Per the germline V gene, CDR1 is KGHDR and CDR2 is SFDVKD. The CDR3 bases are TGTGCCACCAGTGACCATTCCGGGACAGGGACTGGCTACACCTTC. It is translated as CATSDHSGTGTGYTF.

The rearrangement uses TRBV24-1 and TRBJ2-1; 9 bases line up with TRBD1. The germline V gene has CDR1 KGHDR and CDR2 SFDVKD. This CDR3 has 16 amino acids. J was trimmed by 4 bases and V by 4 bases; bases with no gene match: 7. CDR3 residues: CATSEGTGSPYNEQFF. In DNA, the CDR3 is TGTGCCACCAGTGAGGGGACAGGGTCTCCTTACAATGAGCAGTTCTTC.